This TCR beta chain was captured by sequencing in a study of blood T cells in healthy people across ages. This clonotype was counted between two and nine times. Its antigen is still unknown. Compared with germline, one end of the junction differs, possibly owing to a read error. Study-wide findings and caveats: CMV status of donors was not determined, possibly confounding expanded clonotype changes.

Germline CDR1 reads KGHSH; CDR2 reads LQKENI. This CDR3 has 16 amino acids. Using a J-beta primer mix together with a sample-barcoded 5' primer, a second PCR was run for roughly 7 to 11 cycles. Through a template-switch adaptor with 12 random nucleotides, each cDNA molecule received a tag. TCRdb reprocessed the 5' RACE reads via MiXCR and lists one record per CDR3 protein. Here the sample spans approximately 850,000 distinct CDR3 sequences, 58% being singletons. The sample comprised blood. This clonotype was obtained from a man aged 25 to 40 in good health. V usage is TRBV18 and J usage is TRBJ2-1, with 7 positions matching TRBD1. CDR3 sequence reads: CASSPPRQGHYNEQFF. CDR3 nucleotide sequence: TGTGCCAGCTCCCCACCGCGACAGGGACACTACAATGAGCAGTTCTTC.